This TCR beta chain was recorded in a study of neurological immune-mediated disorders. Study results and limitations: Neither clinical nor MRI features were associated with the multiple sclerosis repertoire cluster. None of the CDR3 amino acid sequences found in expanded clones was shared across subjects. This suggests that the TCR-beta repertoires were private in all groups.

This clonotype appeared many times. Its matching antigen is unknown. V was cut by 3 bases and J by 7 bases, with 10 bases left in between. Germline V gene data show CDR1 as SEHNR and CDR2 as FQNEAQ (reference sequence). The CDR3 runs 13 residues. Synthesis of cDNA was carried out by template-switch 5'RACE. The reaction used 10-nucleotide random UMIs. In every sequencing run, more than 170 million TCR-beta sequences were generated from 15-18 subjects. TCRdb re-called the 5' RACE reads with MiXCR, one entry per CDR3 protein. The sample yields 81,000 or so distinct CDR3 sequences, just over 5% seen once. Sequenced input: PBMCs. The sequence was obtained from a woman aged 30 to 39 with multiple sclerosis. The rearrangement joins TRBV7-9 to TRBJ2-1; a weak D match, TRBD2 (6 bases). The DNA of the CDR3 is TGTGCCAGCAGCTTCTGGGGGGAAAATGAGCAGTTCTTC. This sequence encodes CASSFWGENEQFF.